These 18 T cell receptor beta chains were sequenced from one sample in a study of metastatic and nonmetastatic thyroid tumors. MiXCR was used by TCRdb to re-call the PCR reads. The sample holds several thousand clones, 30% to 35% seen once. Prior to thyroid surgery, none of the patients had received any treatment. The sample comprised tumor tissue. The receptors shown here come from a female donor with papillary thyroid cancer or a benign thyroid nodule (not recorded which). Some clones in this sample may be carry-over from other donors' samples.

V usage is TRBV19 and J usage is TRBJ1-1; D is unresolved. V was clipped by 3 bases and J by 2 bases, with 7 bases between them. The CDR3 length is 13 residues. Germline CDR1 LNHDA, CDR2 SQIVND (reference sequence). The CDR3 loop reads CASSIVSNTEAFF. Written as DNA, the CDR3 is TGTGCCAGTAGTATCGTCAGTAACACTGAAGCTTTCTTT.

On this clone itself: An end of the junction differs from the germline gene, which may be a read error. The V call is TRBV28, the J call TRBJ2-1; TRBD2 matches at 7 bases. The germline V gene has CDR1 MDHEN and CDR2 SYDVKM. CDR3 length: 14 residues. The CDR3 region has the DNA TGTGCCAGCACCCCTCGGGAGGAATACAATGAGCAGCTCTTC. Protein: CASTPREEYNEQLF.

This clone has just a few counts. The chain links TRBV6-4 to TRBJ2-1; 10 positions match TRBD2. Trimming removed 2 bases from V and 4 bases from J; junction bases left unmatched: 2. The CDR3 runs 15 residues. Germline V gene sequence: CDR1 MRHNA, CDR2 SNTAGT. CDR3 in DNA: TGTGCCAGCAGTGACGGGACTAGCGAATACAATGAGCAGTTCTTC. It encodes CASSDGTSEYNEQFF.

In this sample, this clone turned up a few times. In nucleotides, the CDR3 is TGTGCCAGCAGACCCCGCCCTGAGCAGTACTTC. Translation gives CASRPRPEQYF. The chain links TRBV2 to TRBJ2-7; unclear D gene. Germline-derived CDR1 and CDR2 are SNHLY and FYNNEI. V was shortened by 6 bases and J by 7 bases, with 10 bases between the two germline ends. This CDR3 contains 11 residues.

Only a few counts were recorded for this clone. This chain connects TRBV6-1 to TRBJ2-7, with D possibly called TRBD1 or TRBD2 (6 bases each). Germline lookup yields CDR1 MNHNS and CDR2 SASEGT. The CDR3 spans 13 residues. Deletions cut 8 bases from V and 3 bases from J, with 14 bases between. In DNA, the CDR3 is TGTGCCAGCGGCCGGGGGCGTTTCTACGAGCAGTACTTC. Translated: CASGRGRFYEQYF.

This clone has a count of ten or more. This chain connects TRBV7-9 to TRBJ2-1, with D perhaps TRBD2 (6 bases). Germline V gives CDR1 SEHNR, CDR2 FQNEAQ (reference sequence). Trimming cost V 5 bases and J 8 bases, with 19 bases left between them. The CDR3 length is 15 residues. CDR3 sequence: CASSASGTLLDEQFF. Here the CDR3 DNA reads TGTGCCAGCAGCGCTTCCGGGACTCTCTTGGATGAGCAGTTCTTC. The variable domain in full, with the rest retrieved from reference TRBV7-9 and TRBJ2-1, is DTGVSQNPRHKITKRGQNVTFRCDPISEHNRLYWYRQTLGQGPEFLTYFQNEAQLEKSRLLSDRFSAERPKGSFSTLEIQRTEQGDSAMYLCASSASGTLLDEQFFGPGTRLTVL.

The gene calls are TRBV20-1 and TRBJ2-5, with D possibly being TRBD2 (6 bases). V dropped 4 bases and J dropped 7 bases, with 16 bases sitting between them. The CDR3 is 13 amino acids. CDR1 and CDR2 (germline): DFQATT, SNEGSKA (reference sequence). This CDR3 reads CSAIGLRRGTQYF. DNA of the CDR3: TGCAGTGCTATAGGACTAAGACGGGGGACCCAGTACTTC.

The chain links TRBV9 to TRBJ2-1, with D unresolved. The germline V gene has CDR1 SGDLS and CDR2 YYNGEE. V lost 2 bases and J lost 1, with 7 bases in between. CDR3 size: 14 residues. This chain's CDR3 is CASSVEKSYNEQFF. CDR3 nucleotide sequence: TGTGCCAGCAGCGTCGAAAAATCCTACAATGAGCAGTTCTTC.

The rearrangement uses TRBV20-1 and TRBJ1-2; tentatively, D is TRBD1 (5 bases). The ends were cut back, 3 bases at V and 8 bases at J, with 22 bases in the middle. This CDR3 spans 15 amino acids. Germline-derived CDR1 and CDR2 are DFQATT and SNEGSKA (reference sequence). The CDR3 region is CSARPDIGTFGGYTF. The CDR3 DNA sequence: TGCAGTGCTAGGCCGGATATCGGGACCTTCGGGGGCTACACCTTC.

This clone showed up many times. A read error is possible here, since a much larger clone lies one base away. The chain carries TRBV30 and TRBJ2-6; possible D gene TRBD1, 5 bases. The germline V gene has CDR1 GTSNPN and CDR2 SVGIG (reference sequence). CDR3 size: 15 residues. In nucleotides, the CDR3 is TGTGCCTGGAGTGTATGGTCAGGTGGGGCCGACGTCCTGACTTTC. Residues: CAWSVWSGGADVLTF.

This clone was observed a handful of times. At one boundary the junction diverges from the germline segment, which might be a read error. The chain uses TRBV12-3 or TRBV12-4 and TRBJ2-1, with a possible D match to TRBD1 (5 bases). The CDR3 totals 15 residues. The DNA of the CDR3 is TGTGCCAGCAGTATACAGGTGTGGCAATACAATGAGCAGCTCTTC. As protein: CASSIQVWQYNEQLF.

By share of the sample, this clone is medium-sized. DNA of the CDR3: TGTGCCAGCTCACCAATGGAAAACTCTGGAAACACCATATATTTT. Translating it yields CASSPMENSGNTIYF. The V call is TRBV18, the J call TRBJ1-3; no clear D gene. V gave up 2 bases and J gave up 0 bases, with 8 bases separating them. Germline CDR1 is KGHSH and CDR2 is LQKENI. This CDR3 spans 15 amino acids. Drawing the rest from reference TRBV18 and TRBJ1-3, the complete variable domain is NAGVMQNPRHLVRRRGQEARLRCSPMKGHSHVYWYRQLPEEGLKFMVYLQKENIIDESGMPKERFSAEFPKEGPSILRIQQVVRGDSAAYFCASSPMENSGNTIYFGEGSWLTVV.

The sample holds a few counts of this clone. Its ends do not fully match the called genes, so a read error is possible. The chain carries TRBV24-1 and TRBJ2-2; the D gene is possibly TRBD1 (6 bases). The CDR3 covers 15 residues. Germline V gene sequence: CDR1 KGHDR, CDR2 SFDVKD. CDR3: CATSDQGIDTVELFF. The CDR3 bases are TGTGCCACCAGTGACCAGGGGATAGACACCGTGGAGCTGTTTTTT.

The table lists this clone with a few counts. This chain links TRBV6-1 with TRBJ2-1; the D gene is possibly TRBD1 (5 bases). Germline CDR1 MNHNS, CDR2 SASEGT. This CDR3 is built from 14 residues. Trimming took off 0 bases at V and 9 bases at J, with 12 bases between the two ends. CDR3 DNA: TGTGCCAGCAGTGAAGCGAGGATAGGGGCTGAGCAGTTCTTC. It yields the protein CASSEARIGAEQFF.

This clone is deemed medium-sized (0.01 to 0.1%). The chain has TRBV27 and TRBJ1-4; D uncertain. CDR3 length: 14 amino acids. V gave up 3 bases and J gave up 6 bases, with 11 bases separating them. CDR1 is MNHEY and CDR2 is SMNVEV in the germline V gene (reference sequence). In nucleotides, the CDR3 is TGTGCCAGCAGTTTGGAACATCCGGATGAAAAACTGTTTTTT. This encodes CASSLEHPDEKLFF.

The rearrangement links TRBV27 to TRBJ1-6; D may be TRBD1 (6 bases). This CDR3 contains 15 residues. V gave up 1 base and J gave up 9 bases, with 13 bases separating them. From germline, CDR1 is MNHEY and CDR2 SMNVEV (reference sequence). Here the CDR3 reads CASSLYGGFVSPLHF. CDR3 bases: TGTGCCAGCAGTTTATACGGGGGCTTCGTTTCACCCCTCCACTTT.

Here the CDR3 DNA reads TGTGCCAGTAGTATTAGAGGAAGCTATCAGCCCCAGCATTTT. Protein product: CASSIRGSYQPQHF. The V gene is TRBV19, the J gene TRBJ1-5; D uncertain. The CDR3 is made up of 14 amino acids. The germline V gene encodes CDR1 LNHDA and CDR2 SQIVND (reference sequence). Trimming pared 3 bases from V and 5 bases from J, leaving 11 bases between.

This sequence joins TRBV5-1 and TRBJ1-6; D is unclear. The CDR3 spans 15 residues. The germline V gene encodes CDR1 SGHRS and CDR2 YFSETQ. Trimming took 3 bases from V and 5 from J, leaving 12 bases between them. The CDR3 coding sequence is TGCGCCAGCAGCTCCCTCGGGAGAAATAATTCACCCCTCCACTTT. Translating gives CASSSLGRNNSPLHF.